This TCR beta chain was recovered during a study of early stage breast cancer tumors. For the study at large: Of around 15 invasive breast tumors, twelve were hormone receptor-positive, HER2-negative. Invasive lobular carcinomas made up about 30% of the 12 ER+/PR+/HER2- tumors.

This clone has more than one count but fewer than ten. Method: immunoSEQ multiplex PCR; TCRdb's copy keeps in-frame clones and lacks some. The table has 50,000 to 65,000 clones, approximately 90% seen once. This CDR3 comprises 19 residues. The V end was cut by 0 bases, the J end by 4 bases, with 25 bases between. CDR1 is LGHNT and CDR2 is FRNRAP in the germline V gene. The sequenced material came from blood. V and J are TRBV12-5 and TRBJ2-7; possibly TRBD1 for D (6 bases). The receptor comes from a person aged 65-85 years with breast cancer. This CDR3 is CASGLVFKHHREGMYEQYF. The CDR3 nucleotides are TGTGCTAGTGGTTTGGTCTTTAAACACCACAGGGAAGGGATGTACGAGCAGTACTTC.